The T cell receptor (beta chain) described here comes from a study of cytomegalovirus exposure and HLA in healthy donors. Study findings and constraints: Accounts indicate the classifier identified cytomegalovirus status with strong specificity and sensitivity. Fewer than 200 TCR beta chains were listed as cytomegalovirus-associated.

The donors belonged to the roughly 110-subject validation cohort, separate from the approximately 670-subject first cohort. Sequencing was performed with immunoSEQ multiplex PCR; in TCRdb, only in-frame clones are kept and a portion is missing. The sample yields 40,000 to 60,000 clones, approximately 93% seen once. A note on this clone: Its target is not known.

The receptor was derived from a woman between 18 and 29 years old in good health and CMV-seropositive. Input material: PBMCs.

This CDR3 is CASSEIFTGVYGYTF. CDR3 nucleotide sequence: TGTGCCAGCAGTGAAATATTCACAGGGGTCTATGGCTACACCTTC. The chain joins TRBV6-1 to TRBJ1-2; 7 nucleotides agree with TRBD1. This CDR3 contains 15 residues. V shed 2 bases and J 4 bases; nucleotides not matched to a gene: 7. Germline V lookup: CDR1 MNHNS, CDR2 SASEGT.